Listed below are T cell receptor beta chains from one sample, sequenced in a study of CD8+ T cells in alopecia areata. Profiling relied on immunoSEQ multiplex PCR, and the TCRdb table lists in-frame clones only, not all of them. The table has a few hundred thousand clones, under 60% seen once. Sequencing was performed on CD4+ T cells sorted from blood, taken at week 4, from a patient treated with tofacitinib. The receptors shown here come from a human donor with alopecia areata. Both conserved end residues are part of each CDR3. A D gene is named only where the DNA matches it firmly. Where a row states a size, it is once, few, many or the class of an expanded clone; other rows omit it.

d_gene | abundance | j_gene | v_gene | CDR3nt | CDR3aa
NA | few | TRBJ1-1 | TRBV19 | TGTGCCAGTAGTATACAGAACACTGAAGCTTTCTTT | CASSIQNTEAFF
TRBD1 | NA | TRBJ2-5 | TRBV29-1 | TGCAGCGTCGAGGGACAGGGGGCGGGAGAGACCCAGTACTTC | CSVEGQGAGETQYF
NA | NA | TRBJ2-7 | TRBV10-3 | TGTGCCACGCAAAGTAGGGGAGCGGGCTACGAGCAGTACTTC | CATQSRGAGYEQYF
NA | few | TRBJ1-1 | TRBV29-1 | TGCAGCGTTGTGGGGGGACGGACCGAAGAAAATTTCTTT | CSVVGGRTEENFF
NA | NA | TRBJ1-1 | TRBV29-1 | TGCAGCTCATTACAGGGGAACACTGAAGCTTTCTTT | CSSLQGNTEAFF
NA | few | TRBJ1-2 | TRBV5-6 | TGTGCCAGCAGCTACGGGACCGAATATGGCTACACCTTC | CASSYGTEYGYTF
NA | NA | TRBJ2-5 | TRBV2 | TGTGCCAGCACAGAGGAAGAGACCCAGTACTTC | CASTEEETQYF
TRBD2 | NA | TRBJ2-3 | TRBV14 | TGTGCCAGCAGCCAAGGGGGACTAGCGGGGGTAAAGCAGTATTTT | CASSQGGLAGVKQYF
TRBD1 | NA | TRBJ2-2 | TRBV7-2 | TGTGCCAGCAGAACCGGGACAGCGAACACCGGGGAGCTGTTTTTT | CASRTGTANTGELFF
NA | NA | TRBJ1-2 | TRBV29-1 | TGCAGCGGCGGGGATGGCTTCTATGGCTACACCTTC | CSGGDGFYGYTF
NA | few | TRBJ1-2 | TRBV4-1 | TGCGCCAGCAGCCAAGAAGCCCTAGCCGGAAGGGGGGACTATGGCTACACCTTC | CASSQEALAGRGDYGYTF
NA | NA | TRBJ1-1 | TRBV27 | TGTGCCAGCAGTTTAGGTACGGGGTTAAGAACTTTCTTT | CASSLGTGLRTFF
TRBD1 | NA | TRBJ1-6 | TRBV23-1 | TGCGCCAGCAGGAAACCGACAGGGAATAATTCACCCCTCCACTTT | CASRKPTGNNSPLHF
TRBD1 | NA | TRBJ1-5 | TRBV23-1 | TGCGCCAGCAGTCAATACTCCGGGACAGGGCTTCTGACCCAGCATTTT | CASSQYSGTGLLTQHF
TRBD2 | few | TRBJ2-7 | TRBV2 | TGTGCCAGCAGTGAAGGGCTAGCGGGGACCTACGAGCAGTACTTC | CASSEGLAGTYEQYF
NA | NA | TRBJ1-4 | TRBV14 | TGTGCCAGCAGCCGGGGGACTAATGAAAAACTGTTTTTT | CASSRGTNEKLFF
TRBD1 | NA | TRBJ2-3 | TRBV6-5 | TGTGCCAGCAGAGCCGGGACAGGGAGCACAGATACGCAGTATTTT | CASRAGTGSTDTQYF
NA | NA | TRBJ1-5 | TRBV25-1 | TGTGCCAGCAACCCCGACACGCGCAATCAGCCCCAGCATTTT | CASNPDTRNQPQHF
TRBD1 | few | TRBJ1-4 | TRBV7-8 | TGTGCCAGCAGCCCCGGGACAGGGAGGGAAAAACTGTTTTTT | CASSPGTGREKLFF
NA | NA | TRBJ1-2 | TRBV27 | TGTGCCAGCAGTCCACTTACACCGGACACGAACTATGGCTACACCTTC | CASSPLTPDTNYGYTF
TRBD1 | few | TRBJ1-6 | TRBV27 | TGTGCCAGCAGTTTCCGACAGGGAGGCAATTCACCCCTCCACTTT | CASSFRQGGNSPLHF
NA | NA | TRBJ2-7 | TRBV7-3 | TGTGCCAGCAGTCCTACAGCAAGCTCCTACGAGCAGTACTTC | CASSPTASSYEQYF
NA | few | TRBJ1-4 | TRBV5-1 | TGCGCCAGCAGCAAAGACACAACTAATGAAAAACTGTTTTTT | CASSKDTTNEKLFF
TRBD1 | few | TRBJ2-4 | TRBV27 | TGTGCCAGCAGTTCAGGGGGTACCCTAGCCAAAAACATTCAGTACTTC | CASSSGGTLAKNIQYF
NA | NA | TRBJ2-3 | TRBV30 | TGTGCCTGGAAGGTCCTAGCTGATACGCAGTATTTT | CAWKVLADTQYF
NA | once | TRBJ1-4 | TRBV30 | TGTGCCTGGAGGACGGCGGCGGGGGAAAAACTGTTTTTT | CAWRTAAGEKLFF
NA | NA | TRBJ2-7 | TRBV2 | TGTGCCAGCACCAGGGGTAGTTCCTACGAGCAGTACTTC | CASTRGSSYEQYF
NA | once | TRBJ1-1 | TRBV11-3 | TGTGCCAGCAGCGACCATTTGAACACTGAAGCTTTCTTT | CASSDHLNTEAFF
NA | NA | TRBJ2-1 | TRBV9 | TGTGCCAGCAGCGTAGCGGGGTGGAACAATGAGCAGTTCTTC | CASSVAGWNNEQFF
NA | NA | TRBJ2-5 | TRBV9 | TGTGCCAGCAGCGTAGCTAAGTTCGGACCCCAAGAGACCCAGTACTTC | CASSVAKFGPQETQYF
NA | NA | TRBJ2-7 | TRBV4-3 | TGCGCCAGCAGCCAAGATCGGGACCGCGAGCAGTACTTC | CASSQDRDREQYF
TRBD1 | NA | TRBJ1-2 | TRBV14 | TGTGCCAGCAGCCTTCGGGACAGACGGTCGGGCTACACCTTC | CASSLRDRRSGYTF
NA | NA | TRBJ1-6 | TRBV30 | TGTGCCTGGAGATCCCCCCCTCCCGGGACCAAAAATTCACCCCTCCACTTT | CAWRSPPPGTKNSPLHF
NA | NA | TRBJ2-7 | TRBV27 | TGTGCCAGCAGTTTCTCGGGGGACGAGCAGTACTTC | CASSFSGDEQYF
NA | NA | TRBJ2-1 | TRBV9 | TGTGCCAGCGGACCCCTCCAGGGAAATGAGCAGTTCTTC | CASGPLQGNEQFF
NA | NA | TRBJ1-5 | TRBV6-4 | TGTGCCAGCAGTGACCAACAGGGACAGCCCCAGCATTTT | CASSDQQGQPQHF
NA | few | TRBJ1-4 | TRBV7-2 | TGTGCCAGCAGCATCAGCCAAGGAGAAAAACTGTTTTTT | CASSISQGEKLFF
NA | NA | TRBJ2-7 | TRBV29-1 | TGCAGCGTCGTATCGACCAGGGGCCGCGGGGACGAGCAGTACTTC | CSVVSTRGRGDEQYF
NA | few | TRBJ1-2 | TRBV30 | TGTGCCTGGAGTTTTACCCCTGGAGCAGACGAGCTTTATGGCTACACCTTC | CAWSFTPGADELYGYTF
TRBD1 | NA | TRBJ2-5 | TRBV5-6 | TGTGCCAGCAGCTTGAAACAGGGGGCCCTGGAGACCCAGTACTTC | CASSLKQGALETQYF
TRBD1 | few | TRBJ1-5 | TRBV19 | TGTGCCAGCCTCACCCCGGGACAGGGGAATCAGCCCCAGCATTTT | CASLTPGQGNQPQHF
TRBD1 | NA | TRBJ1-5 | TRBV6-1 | TGTGCCAGCACCGACAGGGCTAATAGCAATCAGCCCCAGCATTTT | CASTDRANSNQPQHF
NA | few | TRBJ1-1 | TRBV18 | TGTGCCAGCTCAACGAACAGTTTTAACACTGAAGCTTTCTTT | CASSTNSFNTEAFF
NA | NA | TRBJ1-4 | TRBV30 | TGTGCCTTCCGGGCACGGGGGATCGGTGAAAAACTGTTTTTT | CAFRARGIGEKLFF
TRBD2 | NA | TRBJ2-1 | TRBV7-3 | TGTGCCAGCAGCCCGACTAGCGGCCAGTACAATGAGCAGTTCTTC | CASSPTSGQYNEQFF
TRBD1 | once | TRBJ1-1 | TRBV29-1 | TGCAGCGTCGTTAGGCTGATGAACAGGGGGAACACTGAAGCTTTCTTT | CSVVRLMNRGNTEAFF
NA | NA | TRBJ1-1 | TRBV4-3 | TGCGCCAGCAGCCAAAAGAGTAACACTGAAGCTTTCTTT | CASSQKSNTEAFF
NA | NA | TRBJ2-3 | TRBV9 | TGTGCCAGCAGCCTATCCGGACAGACCACAGATACGCAGTATTTT | CASSLSGQTTDTQYF
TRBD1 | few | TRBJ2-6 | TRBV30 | TGTGCCTGCCTTAAGACAGGGACTGGGGCCAACGTCCTGACTTTC | CACLKTGTGANVLTF
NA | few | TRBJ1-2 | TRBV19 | TGTGCCAGTAGCCAAGGGGGGGCGCGTGGCTACACCTTC | CASSQGGARGYTF
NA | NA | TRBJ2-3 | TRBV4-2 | TGTGCCAGCAGCCAGACCCAGGGGGATACGCAGTATTTT | CASSQTQGDTQYF
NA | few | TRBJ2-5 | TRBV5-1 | TGCGCCAGCAGAAGAGGGGAGACCCAGTACTTC | CASRRGETQYF
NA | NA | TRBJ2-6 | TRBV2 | TGTGCCAGCAGTTCTACGGGTTCGGGAGGGGCCAACGTCCTGACTTTC | CASSSTGSGGANVLTF
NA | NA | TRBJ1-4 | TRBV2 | TGTGCCAGCAGTGAAGTGTCAGTTTTAAATGAAAAACTGTTTTTT | CASSEVSVLNEKLFF
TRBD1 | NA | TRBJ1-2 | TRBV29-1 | TGCAGCGTTGACGTAACAGGGGCATATGGCTACACCTTC | CSVDVTGAYGYTF
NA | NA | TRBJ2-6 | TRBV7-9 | TGTGCCGCGAAGGCATCAGGGGCCAACGTCCTGACTTTC | CAAKASGANVLTF
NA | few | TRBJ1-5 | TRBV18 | TGTGCCAGCTCGACTAGCCAGTTTAGCAATCAGCCCCAGCATTTT | CASSTSQFSNQPQHF